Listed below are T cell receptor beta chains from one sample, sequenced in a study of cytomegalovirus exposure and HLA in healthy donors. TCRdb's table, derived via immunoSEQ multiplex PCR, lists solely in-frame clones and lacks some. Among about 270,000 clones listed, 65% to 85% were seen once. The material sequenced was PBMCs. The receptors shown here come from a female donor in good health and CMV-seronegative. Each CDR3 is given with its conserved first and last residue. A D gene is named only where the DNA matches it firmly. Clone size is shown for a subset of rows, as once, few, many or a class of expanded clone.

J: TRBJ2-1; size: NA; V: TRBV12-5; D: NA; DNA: TGTGCTAGTGCCCTAGATTATCGGGATGACAATGAGCAGTTCTTC; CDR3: CASALDYRDDNEQFF
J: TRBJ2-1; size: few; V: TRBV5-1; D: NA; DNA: TGCGCCAGCAGCCGCCGACTATCGTATGAGCAGTTCTTC; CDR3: CASSRRLSYEQFF
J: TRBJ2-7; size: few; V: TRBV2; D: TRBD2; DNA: TGTGCCAGTACCGACCCTGGGACTAAACCCTACGAGCAGTACTTC; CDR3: CASTDPGTKPYEQYF
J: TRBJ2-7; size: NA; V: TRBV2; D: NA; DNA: TGTGCCAGCAAGGAGGGCAGGGCCTACGAGCAGTACTTC; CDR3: CASKEGRAYEQYF
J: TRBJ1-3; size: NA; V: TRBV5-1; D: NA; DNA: TGCGCCAGCAGCTTTTTTCTCGGCTCTGGAAACACCATATATTTT; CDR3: CASSFFLGSGNTIYF
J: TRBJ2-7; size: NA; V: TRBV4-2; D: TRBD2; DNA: TGTGCCAGCAGCCGGGACTCTGGAGCGGGGCACTACGAGCAGTACTTC; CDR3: CASSRDSGAGHYEQYF
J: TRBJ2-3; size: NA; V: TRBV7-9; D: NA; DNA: TGTGCCAGCAGCTTAGCGCTGAGAGATACGCAGTATTTT; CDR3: CASSLALRDTQYF
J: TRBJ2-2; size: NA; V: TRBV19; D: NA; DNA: TGTGCCAGTACCCCCAACCGGGTCGGCGGGGAGCTGTTTTTT; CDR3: CASTPNRVGGELFF
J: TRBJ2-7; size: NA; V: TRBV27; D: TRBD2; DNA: TGTGCCAGCAGTTTTCGGGGGGGGGAAGGGCAGTACTTC; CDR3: CASSFRGGEGQYF
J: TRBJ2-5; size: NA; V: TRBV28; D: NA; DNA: TGTGCCAGCAGTTTATGGGACAGTCAAGAGACCCAGTACTTC; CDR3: CASSLWDSQETQYF
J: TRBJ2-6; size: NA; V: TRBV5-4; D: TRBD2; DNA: TGTGCCAGCAGCTTGGCAATAGCGGGAGCCGGGGCCAACGTCCTGACTTTC; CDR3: CASSLAIAGAGANVLTF
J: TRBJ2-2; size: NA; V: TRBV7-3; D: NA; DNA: TGTGCCAGCCGACGTGGGCAGGGCACCGGGGAGCTGTTTTTT; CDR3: CASRRGQGTGELFF
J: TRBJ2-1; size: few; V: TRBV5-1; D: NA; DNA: TGCGCCAGCAGCCTGGAGGGGGGGACGAGCTCCTACAATGAGCAGTTCTTC; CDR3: CASSLEGGTSSYNEQFF
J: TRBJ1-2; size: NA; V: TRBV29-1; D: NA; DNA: TGCAGCGTTGACGAGGAATCCAGTATTCCTAACTATGGCTACACCTTC; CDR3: CSVDEESSIPNYGYTF
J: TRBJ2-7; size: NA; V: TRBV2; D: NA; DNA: TGTGCCAGCATATTATCGCGGGGCCCCTCCTACGAGCAGTACTTC; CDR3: CASILSRGPSYEQYF
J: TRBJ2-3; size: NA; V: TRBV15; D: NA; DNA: TGTGCCACCAGCAGAGTGGTAACTAGCACAGATACGCAGTATTTT; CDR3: CATSRVVTSTDTQYF
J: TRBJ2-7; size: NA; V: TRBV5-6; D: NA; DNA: TGTGCCAGCAGGGGGTATGGGACTCCCCCTTTGGAGCAGTACTTC; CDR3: CASRGYGTPPLEQYF
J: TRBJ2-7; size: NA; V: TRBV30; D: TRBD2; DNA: TGTGCCTGGACTAGCGGCTACGAGCAGTACTTC; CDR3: CAWTSGYEQYF
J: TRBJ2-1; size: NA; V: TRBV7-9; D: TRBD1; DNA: TGTGCCACCCGAGGACGACAGGGTTTTGATGAGCAGTTCTTC; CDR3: CATRGRQGFDEQFF
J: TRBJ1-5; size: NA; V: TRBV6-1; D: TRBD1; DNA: TGTGCCAGCACCCAAGACAGGGGGGATTGGCCCCAGCATTTT; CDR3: CASTQDRGDWPQHF
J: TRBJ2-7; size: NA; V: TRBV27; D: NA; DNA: TGTGCCAGCAGTCCATGGGGCGGATACGAGCAGTACTTC; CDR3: CASSPWGGYEQYF
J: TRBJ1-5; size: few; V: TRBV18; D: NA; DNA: TGTGCCAGCTCACCGGACAGCAACAATCAGCCCCAGCATTTT; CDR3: CASSPDSNNQPQHF
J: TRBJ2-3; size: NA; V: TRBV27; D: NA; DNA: TGTGCCAGCAGTTTGGGAGCGGCAGATACGCAGTATTTT; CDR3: CASSLGAADTQYF
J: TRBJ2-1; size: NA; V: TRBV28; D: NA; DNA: TGTGCCACTCAGGGGTGGAAAAATGAGCAGTTCTTC; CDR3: CATQGWKNEQFF
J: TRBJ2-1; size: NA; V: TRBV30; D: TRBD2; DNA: TGTGCCTGGGGATCATCCGGGACTAGCGGGAGGGGCTCCTACAATGAGCAGTTCTTC; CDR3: CAWGSSGTSGRGSYNEQFF
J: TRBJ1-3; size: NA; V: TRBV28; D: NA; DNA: TGTGCCAGCAGGGACCAAGACAGGATGACAAACACCATATATTTT; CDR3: CASRDQDRMTNTIYF
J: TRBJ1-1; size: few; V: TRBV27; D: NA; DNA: TGTGCCAGCAGTCTAACCTACCTCGAAACTGAAGCTTTCTTT; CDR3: CASSLTYLETEAFF
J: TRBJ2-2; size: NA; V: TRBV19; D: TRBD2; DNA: TGTGCCAGTAGTGGCGGGAGTGCGAACACCGGGGAGCTGTTTTTT; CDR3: CASSGGSANTGELFF
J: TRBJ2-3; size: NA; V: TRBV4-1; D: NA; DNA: TGCGCCAGCAGTCCTATTCCCTCGCTGAGCACAGATACGCAGTATTTT; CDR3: CASSPIPSLSTDTQYF
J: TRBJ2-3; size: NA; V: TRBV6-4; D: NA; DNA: TGTGCCAGCAGTGACTCAAGCGACGGATCAGATACGCAGTATTTT; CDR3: CASSDSSDGSDTQYF
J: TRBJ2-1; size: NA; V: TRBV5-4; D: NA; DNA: TGTGCCAGCAGCCCGTCCCGTTCCTACAATGAGCAGTTCTTC; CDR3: CASSPSRSYNEQFF
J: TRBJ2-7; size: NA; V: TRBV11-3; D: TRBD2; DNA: TGTGCCAGCAGCTTAGCGGGAGGGCCCTCGTACGAGCAGTACTTC; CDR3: CASSLAGGPSYEQYF
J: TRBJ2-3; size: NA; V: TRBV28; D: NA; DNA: TGTGCCAGCAGGGGGAGCGGCATCACAGATACGCAGTATTTT; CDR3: CASRGSGITDTQYF
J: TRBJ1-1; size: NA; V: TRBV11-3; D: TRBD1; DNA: TGTGCCAGCAGCTTGGGAGACAGGGGCCCTCTCTCGAACACTGAAGCTTTCTTT; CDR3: CASSLGDRGPLSNTEAFF
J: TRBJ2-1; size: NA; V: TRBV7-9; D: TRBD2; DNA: TGTGCCAGCAGCCCCCTAGCGGGAACCAATGAGCAGTTCTTC; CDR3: CASSPLAGTNEQFF
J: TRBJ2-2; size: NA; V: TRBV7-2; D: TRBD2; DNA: TGTGCCAGCGCCCGGTCGGGCCGGGGAGGGGTCATTGGCACCGGGGAGCTGTTTTTT; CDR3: CASARSGRGGVIGTGELFF
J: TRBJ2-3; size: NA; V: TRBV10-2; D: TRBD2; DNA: TGCGCCAGCAGCGTGGAGGGAGGGTCACCAGATACGCAGTATTTT; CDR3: CASSVEGGSPDTQYF
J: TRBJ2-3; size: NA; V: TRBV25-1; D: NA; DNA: TGTGCCAGCAGTGAACTAGCTGGTACGCAGTATTTT; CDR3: CASSELAGTQYF
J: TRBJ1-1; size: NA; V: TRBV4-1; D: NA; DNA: TGCGCCAGCAGCCAAGACGGGGGGCGTAGAGCTTTCTTT; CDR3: CASSQDGGRRAFF
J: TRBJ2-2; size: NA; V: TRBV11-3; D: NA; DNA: TGTGCCAGCAGCTTTCGGGGAACCGGGGAGCTGTTTTTT; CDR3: CASSFRGTGELFF